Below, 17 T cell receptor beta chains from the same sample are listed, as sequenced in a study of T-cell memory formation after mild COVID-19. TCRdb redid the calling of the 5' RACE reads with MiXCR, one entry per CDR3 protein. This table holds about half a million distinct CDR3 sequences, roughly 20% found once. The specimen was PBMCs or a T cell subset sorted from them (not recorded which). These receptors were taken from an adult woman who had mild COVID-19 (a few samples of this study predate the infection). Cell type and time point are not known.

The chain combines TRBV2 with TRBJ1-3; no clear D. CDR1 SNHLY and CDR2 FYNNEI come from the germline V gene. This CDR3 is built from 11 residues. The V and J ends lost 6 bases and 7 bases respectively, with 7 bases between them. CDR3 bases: TGTGCCAGCAGGTACAGCAACACCATATATTTT. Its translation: CASRYSNTIYF.

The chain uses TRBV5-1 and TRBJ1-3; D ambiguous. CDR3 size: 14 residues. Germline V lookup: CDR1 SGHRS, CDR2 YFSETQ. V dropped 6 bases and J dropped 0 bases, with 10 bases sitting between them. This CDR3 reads CASKVANSGNTIYF. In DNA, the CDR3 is TGCGCCAGCAAGGTCGCCAACTCTGGAAACACCATATATTTT.

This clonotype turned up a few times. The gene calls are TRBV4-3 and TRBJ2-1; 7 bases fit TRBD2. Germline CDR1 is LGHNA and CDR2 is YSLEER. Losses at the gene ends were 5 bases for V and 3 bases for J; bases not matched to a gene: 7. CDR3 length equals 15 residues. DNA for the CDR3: TGCGCCAGCAGCAGCCGGGACTACATCTACAATGAGCAGTTCTTC. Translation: CASSSRDYIYNEQFF.

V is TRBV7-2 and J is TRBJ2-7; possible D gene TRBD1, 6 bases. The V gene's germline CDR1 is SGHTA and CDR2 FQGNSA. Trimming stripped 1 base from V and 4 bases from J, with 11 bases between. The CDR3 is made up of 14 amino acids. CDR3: CASSLEIQGYEQYF. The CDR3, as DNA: TGTGCCAGCAGCTTAGAGATACAGGGTTACGAGCAGTACTTC.

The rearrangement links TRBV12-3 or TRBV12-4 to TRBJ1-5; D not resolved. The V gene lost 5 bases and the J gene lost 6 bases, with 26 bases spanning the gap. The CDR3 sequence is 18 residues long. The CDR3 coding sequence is TGTGCCAGCAGTCTCTCCGGGAATCCATTTCAGAGTGTTCAGCCCCAGCATTTT. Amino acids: CASSLSGNPFQSVQPQHF.

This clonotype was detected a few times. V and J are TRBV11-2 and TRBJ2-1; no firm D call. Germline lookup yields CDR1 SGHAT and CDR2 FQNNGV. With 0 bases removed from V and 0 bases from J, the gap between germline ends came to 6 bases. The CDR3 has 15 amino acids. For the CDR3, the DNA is TGTGCCAGCAGCTTAGATTTTGGCTCCTACAATGAGCAGTTCTTC. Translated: CASSLDFGSYNEQFF.

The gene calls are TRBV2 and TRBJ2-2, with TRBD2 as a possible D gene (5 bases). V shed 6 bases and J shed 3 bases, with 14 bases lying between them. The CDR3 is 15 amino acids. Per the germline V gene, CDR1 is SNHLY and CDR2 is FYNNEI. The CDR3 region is CASRGVASDTGELFF. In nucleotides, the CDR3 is TGTGCCAGCAGGGGAGTGGCGTCGGACACCGGGGAGCTGTTTTTT. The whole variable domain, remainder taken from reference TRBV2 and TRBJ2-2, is EPEVTQTPSHQVTQMGQEVILRCVPISNHLYFYWYRQILGQKVEFLVSFYNNEISEKSEIFDDQFSVERPDGSNFTLKIRSTKLEDSAMYFCASRGVASDTGELFFGEGSRLTVL.

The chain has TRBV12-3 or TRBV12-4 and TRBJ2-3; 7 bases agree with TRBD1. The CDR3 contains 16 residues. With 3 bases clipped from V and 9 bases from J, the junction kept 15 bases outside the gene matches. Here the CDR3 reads CASSFADRAGLETQYF. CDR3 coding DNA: TGTGCCAGCAGTTTTGCCGACAGGGCCGGACTTGAAACGCAGTATTTT.

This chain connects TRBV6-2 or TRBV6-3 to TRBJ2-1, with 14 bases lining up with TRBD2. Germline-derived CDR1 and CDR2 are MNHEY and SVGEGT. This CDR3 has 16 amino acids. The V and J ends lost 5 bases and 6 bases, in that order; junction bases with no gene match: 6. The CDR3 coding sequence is TGTGCCAGCAGTCCGATTGGGACTAGCGGGAGCAATGAGCAGTTCTTC. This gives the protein CASSPIGTSGSNEQFF.

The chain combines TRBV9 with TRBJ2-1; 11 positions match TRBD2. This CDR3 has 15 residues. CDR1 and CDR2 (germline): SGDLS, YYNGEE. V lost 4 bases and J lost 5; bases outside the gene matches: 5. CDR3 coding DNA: TGTGCCAGCAGCCAAGGGACTAGCGGACACAATGAGCAGTTCTTC. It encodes CASSQGTSGHNEQFF.

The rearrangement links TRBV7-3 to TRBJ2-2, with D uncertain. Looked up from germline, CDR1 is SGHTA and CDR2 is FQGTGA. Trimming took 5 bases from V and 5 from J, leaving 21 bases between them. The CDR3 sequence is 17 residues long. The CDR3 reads CASSPHRARKATGELFF. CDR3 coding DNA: TGTGCCAGCAGCCCACATAGGGCCAGGAAAGCAACCGGGGAGCTGTTTTTT.

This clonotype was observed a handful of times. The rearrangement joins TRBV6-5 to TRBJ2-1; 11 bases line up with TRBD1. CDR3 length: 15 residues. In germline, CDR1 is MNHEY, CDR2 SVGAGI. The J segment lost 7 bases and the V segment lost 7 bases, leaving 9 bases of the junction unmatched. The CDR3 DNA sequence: TGTGCCAGCACCCGGACAGGGGGCGCTTGGAATGAGCAGTTCTTC. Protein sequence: CASTRTGGAWNEQFF.

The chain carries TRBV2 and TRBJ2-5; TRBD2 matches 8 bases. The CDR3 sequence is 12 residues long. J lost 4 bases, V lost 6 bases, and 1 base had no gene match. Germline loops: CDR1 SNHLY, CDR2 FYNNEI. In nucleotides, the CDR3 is TGTGCCAGCAGCGGGGGGGCAGAGACCCAGTACTTC. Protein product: CASSGGAETQYF.

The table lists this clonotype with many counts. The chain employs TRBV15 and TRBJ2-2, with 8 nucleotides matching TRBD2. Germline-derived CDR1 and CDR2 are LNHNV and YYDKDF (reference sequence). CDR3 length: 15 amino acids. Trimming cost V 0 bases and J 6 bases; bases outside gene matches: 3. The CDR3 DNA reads TGTGCCACCAGCAGAGATACGGGGGGGCCCGGGGAGCTGTTTTTT. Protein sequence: CATSRDTGGPGELFF.

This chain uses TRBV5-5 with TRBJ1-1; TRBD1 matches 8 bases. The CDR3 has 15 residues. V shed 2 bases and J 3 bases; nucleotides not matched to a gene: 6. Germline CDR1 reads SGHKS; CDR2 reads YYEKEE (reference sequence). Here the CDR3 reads CASSFGQGRDTEAFF. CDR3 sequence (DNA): TGTGCCAGCAGCTTTGGACAGGGTCGGGACACTGAAGCTTTCTTT.

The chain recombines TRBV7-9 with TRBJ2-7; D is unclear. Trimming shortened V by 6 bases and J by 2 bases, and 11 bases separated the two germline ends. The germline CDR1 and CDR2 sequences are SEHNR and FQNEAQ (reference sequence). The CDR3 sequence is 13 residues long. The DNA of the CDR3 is TGTGCCAGCAGTAGGCAGGCCACCTACGAGCAGTACTTC. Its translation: CASSRQATYEQYF.

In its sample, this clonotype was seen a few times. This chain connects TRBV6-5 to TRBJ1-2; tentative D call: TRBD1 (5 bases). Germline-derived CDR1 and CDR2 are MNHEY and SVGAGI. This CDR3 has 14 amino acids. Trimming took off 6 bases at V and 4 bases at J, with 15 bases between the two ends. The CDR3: CASRENRGFYGYTF. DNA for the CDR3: TGTGCCAGCAGAGAAAATAGGGGATTCTATGGCTACACCTTC.